This TCR beta chain was sequenced for a study of T cell responses to AZD1222 COVID-19 vaccine. Study-level points and caveats: Spike as a whole was targeted by vaccine-associated CD4 TCRs, dominant at 160-218 and 743-854.

Produced via immunoSEQ multiplex PCR; TCRdb's table is partial and in-frame only. Here the sample spans roughly 180,000 clones, 90% to 95% being singletons. CDR3 length: 14 amino acids. CDR1 MDHEN and CDR2 SYDVKM come from the germline V gene. V shed 10 bases and J shed 4 bases, with 19 bases lying between them. For this clone: Its antigen is as yet unknown.

V usage is TRBV28 and J usage is TRBJ1-2; TRBD1 might be the D (5 bases). The specimen comprised peripheral blood, sampled on day 0 of AZD1222 vaccination. The clonotype originates from an adult in good health. The CDR3 nucleotides are TGTGCCACGTTAAACCTCCGGGACGGCTATGGCTACACCTTC. This gives the protein CATLNLRDGYGYTF.